What follows describes a single T cell receptor beta chain. Its antigen is not identified. The germline V and J ends were trimmed by 3 bases and 3 bases, with 11 bases remaining between them. Germline CDR1 reads ENHRY; CDR2 reads SYGVKD. This CDR3 has 14 residues. The data were obtained in a study of cytomegalovirus exposure and HLA in healthy donors. Regarding the study as a whole: For most TCR sequences rarity was the rule, although some public TCRs occurred in many donors. Later work associated roughly 17,000 TCR beta sequences with HLA alleles at 0.05 false discovery rate.

PCR used 60 Vbeta primers and 13 Jbeta primers. In the source study's methods: Approximately 87 million unique TCR beta chains, roughly 12 million shared, were counted in a later analysis. Produced via immunoSEQ multiplex PCR; TCRdb's table is partial and in-frame only. V and J calls and clone size follow that table, whereas D and trimming were derived from the DNA. The sample contains 85,000 to 95,000 clones, approximately 74% of which appear only once. This TCR was sampled from a man aged 30-40 years in good health and CMV-seropositive. The V call is TRBV10-3, the J call TRBJ2-5; D remains ambiguous. The specimen was PBMCs. For the CDR3, the DNA is TGTGCCATCAGTGACTCACTAAACGAAGAGACCCAGTACTTC. Amino acids: CAISDSLNEETQYF.